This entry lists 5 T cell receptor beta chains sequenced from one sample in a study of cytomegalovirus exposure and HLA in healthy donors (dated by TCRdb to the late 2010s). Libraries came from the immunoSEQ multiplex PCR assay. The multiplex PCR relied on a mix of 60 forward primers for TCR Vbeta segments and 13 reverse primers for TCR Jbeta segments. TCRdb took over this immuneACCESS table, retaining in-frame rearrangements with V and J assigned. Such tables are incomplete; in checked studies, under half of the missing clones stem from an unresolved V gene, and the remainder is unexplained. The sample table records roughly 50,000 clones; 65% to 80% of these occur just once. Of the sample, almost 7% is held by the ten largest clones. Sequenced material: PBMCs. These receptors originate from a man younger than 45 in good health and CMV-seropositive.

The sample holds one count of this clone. The CDR3 coding sequence is TGTGCCAGCAGCTCCTCCGGGACAGAATACAATGAGCAGTTCTTC. The encoded protein is CASSSSGTEYNEQFF. The chain couples TRBV7-3 to TRBJ2-1, with 7 positions matching TRBD1. The CDR3 runs 15 residues. V dropped 4 bases and J dropped 4; count of bases not matched to a gene: 7. The germline CDR1 and CDR2 sequences are SGHTA and FQGTGA.

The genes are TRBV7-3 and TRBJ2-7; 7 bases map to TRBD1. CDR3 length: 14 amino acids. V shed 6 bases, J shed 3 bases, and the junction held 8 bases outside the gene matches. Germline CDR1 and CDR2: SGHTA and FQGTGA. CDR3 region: CASSPTGSGYEQYF. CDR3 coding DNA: TGTGCCAGCAGTCCGACAGGGTCCGGCTACGAGCAGTACTTC.

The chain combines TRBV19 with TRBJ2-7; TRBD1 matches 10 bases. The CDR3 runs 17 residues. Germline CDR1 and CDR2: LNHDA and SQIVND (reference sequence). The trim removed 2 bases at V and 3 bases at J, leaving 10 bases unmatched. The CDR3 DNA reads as TGTGCCAGTAGTATAAGGGCCGGGGGACAGGGGAGCTACGAGCAGTACTTC. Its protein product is CASSIRAGGQGSYEQYF.

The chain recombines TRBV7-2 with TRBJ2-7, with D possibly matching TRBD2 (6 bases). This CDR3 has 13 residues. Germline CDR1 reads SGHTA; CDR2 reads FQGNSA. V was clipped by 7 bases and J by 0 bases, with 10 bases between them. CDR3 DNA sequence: TGTGCCAGCAAGAGGGGAGGCTCCTACGAGCAGTACTTC. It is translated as CASKRGGSYEQYF. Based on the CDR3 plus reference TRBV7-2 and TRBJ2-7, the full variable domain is GAGVSQSPSNKVTEKGKDVELRCDPISGHTALYWYRQSLGQGLEFLIYFQGNSAPDKSGLPSDRFSAERTGGSVSTLTIQRTQQEDSAVYLCASKRGGSYEQYFGPGTRLTVT.

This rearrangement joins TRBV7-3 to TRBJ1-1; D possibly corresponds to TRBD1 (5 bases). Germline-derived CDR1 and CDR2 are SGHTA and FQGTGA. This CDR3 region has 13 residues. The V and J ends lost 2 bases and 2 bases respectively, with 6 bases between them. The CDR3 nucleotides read TGTGCCAGCAGCTTATGGACAAACACTGAAGCTTTCTTT. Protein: CASSLWTNTEAFF. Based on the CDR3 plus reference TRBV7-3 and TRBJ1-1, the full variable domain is GAGVSQTPSNKVTEKGKYVELRCDPISGHTALYWYRQSLGQGPEFLIYFQGTGAADDSGLPNDRFFAVRPEGSVSTLKIQRTERGDSAVYLCASSLWTNTEAFFGQGTRLTVV.